This T cell receptor (beta chain) was captured by sequencing in a study of cytomegalovirus exposure and HLA in healthy donors. PCR amplification relied on 60 Vbeta primers (plus 13 Jbeta primers). Assay: immunoSEQ multiplex PCR; the TCRdb copy retains only in-frame clones and omits some. The data contain 150,000 to 200,000 clones, 86% of them seen just once; the ten biggest clones take up around 1.8%. The study's findings and limits: What a later analysis reportedly showed was that an Asian-associated ancestry cluster had fewer N-insertions than the 666-donor mean. The study put some 150 TCR beta chains on its list as cytomegalovirus-associated. Follow-up analysis found HLA locus-dependent TCR association rates, highest for DRB1 and lowest for HLA-C.

To note about this clone: Its antigen is not known.

This CDR3 region has 16 residues. Germline lookup yields CDR1 SGHAT and CDR2 FQNNGV. The J segment lost 0 bases and the V segment lost 6 bases, leaving 10 bases of the junction unmatched. Input material: PBMCs. The J gene is TRBJ2-7, the V gene TRBV11-2, with TRBD1 matching 8 bases. This sequence was found in a woman aged 18 to 35 in good health and CMV-seronegative. CDR3 protein: CASRSLQGALSYEQYF. The DNA of the CDR3 is TGTGCCAGCAGGTCCCTGCAGGGGGCTCTCTCCTACGAGCAGTACTTC.